This T cell receptor (beta chain) was sequenced for a study of cytomegalovirus exposure and HLA in healthy donors. The study's findings and limits: Using a false discovery rate of 0.05, a later analysis showed that 16,951 TCR beta sequences were associated with HLA alleles.

This CDR3 comprises 15 residues. Trimming cost V 5 bases and J 5 bases, with 18 bases left between them. Per germline, CDR1 PRHDT and CDR2 FYEKMQ (reference sequence). Worth noting for this clone: Antigen: not known.

The study ran its PCR with 60 Vbeta and 13 Jbeta primers. Assay: immunoSEQ multiplex PCR; the TCRdb copy retains only in-frame clones and omits some. The sample lists about 90,000 clones; roughly 63% were seen once. This receptor was taken from a woman in her fifties or sixties in good health and CMV-seropositive. The rearrangement uses TRBV13 and TRBJ2-5; TRBD2 might be the D (5 bases). The sequenced sample consisted of PBMCs. The CDR3 reads CASSLSDWSGETQYF. The CDR3 region has the DNA TGTGCCAGCAGCCTCTCGGACTGGAGTGGGGAGACCCAGTACTTC.